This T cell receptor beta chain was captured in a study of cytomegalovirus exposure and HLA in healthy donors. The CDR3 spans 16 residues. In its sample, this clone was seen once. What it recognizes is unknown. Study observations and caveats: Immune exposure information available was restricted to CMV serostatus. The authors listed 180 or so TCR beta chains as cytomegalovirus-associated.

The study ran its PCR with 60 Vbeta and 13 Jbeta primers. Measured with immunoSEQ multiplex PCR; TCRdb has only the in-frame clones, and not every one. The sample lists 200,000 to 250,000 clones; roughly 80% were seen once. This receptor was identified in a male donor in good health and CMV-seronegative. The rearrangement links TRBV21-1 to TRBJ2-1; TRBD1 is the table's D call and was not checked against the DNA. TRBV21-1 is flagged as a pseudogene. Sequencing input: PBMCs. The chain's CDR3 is CASSKDGTGLYNEQFF. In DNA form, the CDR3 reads TGTGCCAGCAGCAAAGACGGGACAGGGCTCTACAATGAGCAGTTCTTC.